The T cell receptor (beta chain) described here comes from a study of blood T cells in healthy people across ages. Germline-derived CDR1 and CDR2 are MNHEY and SMNVEV (reference sequence). This CDR3 has 16 residues. V was cut by 6 bases and J by 7 bases, with 25 bases left in between. Study outcomes and limitations: No conclusive comparison of naive versus antigen-experienced cells was possible with unsorted PBMCs. From one million sequenced T cells, diversity estimates were lower bounds.

In this sample, this clonotype turned up once. Its antigen is as yet unknown. A second 7 to 11 cycle PCR used barcoded and J-beta primers. Each cDNA molecule, via a template-switch adaptor with 12 random nucleotides, was tagged. Each CDR3 protein gets one entry after TCRdb re-called the 5' RACE reads with MiXCR. The sample includes about a million distinct CDR3 sequences, roughly 47% of them seen just once. This sequence was found in a woman in her sixties in good health. J is TRBJ2-7 and V is TRBV27; D perhaps matches TRBD1 (6 bases). Sample: blood. CDR3 protein: CASRRYRDSSYNEQYF. The CDR3 region has the DNA TGTGCCAGCAGACGCTACAGGGATAGCTCCTACAATGAGCAGTACTTC.